This T cell receptor beta chain is drawn from a study of blood T cells in healthy people across ages. This clonotype appeared a few times. PCR was performed a second time for about 7 to 12 cycles using a sample-barcoded 5' primer and a J-beta primer mix. MiXCR, run by TCRdb on the 5' RACE reads, gives a single entry per CDR3 protein. The table lists fewer than 2 million distinct CDR3 sequences, about two fifths of them singletons. Sequenced material: blood. The TCR was taken from a human donor in good health.

CDR3 sequence: CATSDITALGQTTDTQYF. CDR3 sequence (DNA): TGTGCCACCAGTGATATCACCGCTTTGGGACAGACCACAGATACGCAGTATTTT. The chain joins TRBV24-1 to TRBJ2-3, with 7 bases matching TRBD1. J lost 2 bases, V lost 3 bases, and 13 bases had no gene match. Germline V lookup: CDR1 KGHDR, CDR2 SFDVKD. The CDR3 spans 18 residues.